This is a list of T cell receptor beta chains from one sample in a study of blood T cell repertoires in COVID-19. The assay was immunoSEQ multiplex PCR, and TCRdb's table has in-frame clones only and misses some. The repertoire holds approximately 210,000 clones, with approximately 89% as singletons. The sequencing input was peripheral blood. The receptors stem from a woman between 35 and 50 years old with acute or convalescent COVID-19. Both conserved end residues are part of each CDR3. Fields, in order: V gene, J gene, CDR3 protein.

V gene: TRBV5-1; J gene: TRBJ1-1; CDR3 protein: CASSGSDTSMGYNTEAFF
V gene: TRBV5-4; J gene: TRBJ1-4; CDR3 protein: CASSLDSTNEKLFF
V gene: TRBV5-5; J gene: TRBJ1-1; CDR3 protein: CASSLGQTNTEAFF
V gene: TRBV27; J gene: TRBJ1-2; CDR3 protein: CASSLSGGGHGYTF
V gene: TRBV2; J gene: TRBJ1-1; CDR3 protein: CASSRTGAEAFF
V gene: TRBV5-1; J gene: TRBJ2-3; CDR3 protein: CASSLKAGPSLDTQYF
V gene: TRBV3-1/TRBV3-2; J gene: TRBJ1-2; CDR3 protein: CASSQDMRGYGYTF
V gene: TRBV6-4; J gene: TRBJ2-6; CDR3 protein: CASKEGSSGANVLTF
V gene: TRBV5-1; J gene: TRBJ2-5; CDR3 protein: CASSPVGTGAGETQYF
V gene: TRBV27; J gene: TRBJ2-3; CDR3 protein: CASRLAGGRDTQYF
V gene: TRBV11-2; J gene: TRBJ2-3; CDR3 protein: CASSQQRRDRGPDTQYF
V gene: TRBV7-2; J gene: TRBJ1-4; CDR3 protein: CASSEVFQLKLFF
V gene: TRBV12-3/TRBV12-4; J gene: TRBJ2-1; CDR3 protein: CASSYSGNEQFF
V gene: TRBV12-3/TRBV12-4; J gene: TRBJ1-2; CDR3 protein: CASSRSYGYTF
V gene: TRBV25-1; J gene: TRBJ1-1; CDR3 protein: CASSQGGAYTEAFF
V gene: TRBV19; J gene: TRBJ1-2; CDR3 protein: CASSIDRLYGYTF
V gene: TRBV3-1/TRBV3-2; J gene: TRBJ2-1; CDR3 protein: CASSLSRGEQFF
V gene: TRBV7-3; J gene: TRBJ1-2; CDR3 protein: CASSPYRKGGGGYTF
V gene: TRBV11-2; J gene: TRBJ1-2; CDR3 protein: CASSLSQGVGGYTF
V gene: TRBV25-1; J gene: TRBJ1-2; CDR3 protein: CASSGQVHGYTF
V gene: TRBV5-1; J gene: TRBJ1-1; CDR3 protein: CASSWSNRGDYTEAFF
V gene: TRBV2; J gene: TRBJ1-1; CDR3 protein: CAGEKESGTEAFF
V gene: TRBV2; J gene: TRBJ2-5; CDR3 protein: CASSETGGMSLETQYF
V gene: TRBV10-3; J gene: TRBJ2-5; CDR3 protein: CAIGPPSGAQYF